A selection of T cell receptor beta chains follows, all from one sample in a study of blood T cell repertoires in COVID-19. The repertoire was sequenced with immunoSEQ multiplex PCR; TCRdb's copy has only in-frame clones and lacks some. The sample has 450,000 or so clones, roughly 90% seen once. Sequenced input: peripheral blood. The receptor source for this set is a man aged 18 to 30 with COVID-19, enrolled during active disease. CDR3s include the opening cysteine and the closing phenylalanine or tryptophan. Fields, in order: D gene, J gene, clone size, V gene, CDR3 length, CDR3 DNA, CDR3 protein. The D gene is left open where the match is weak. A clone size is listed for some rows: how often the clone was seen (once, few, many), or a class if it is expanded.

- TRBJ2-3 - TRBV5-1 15 TGCGCCAGCAGCTTCAGTAACGGGGTCACAGATACGCAGTATTTT CASSFSNGVTDTQYF
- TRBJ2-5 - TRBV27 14 TGTGCCAGCAGAAGTGCAGCGTACCAAGAGACCCAGTACTTC CASRSAAYQETQYF
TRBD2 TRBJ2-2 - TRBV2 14 TGTGCCAGCAGCCAGGGACTAGCGGACGGGGAGCTGTTTTTT CASSQGLADGELFF
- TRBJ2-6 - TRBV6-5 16 TGTGCCAGCAGTTACTCGACAGGTAGCGGGGCCAACGTCCTGACTTTC CASSYSTGSGANVLTF
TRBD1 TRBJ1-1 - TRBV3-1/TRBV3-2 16 TGTGCCAGCAGCCCGGTGACAGGGGGATACTCCACTGAAGCTTTCTTT CASSPVTGGYSTEAFF
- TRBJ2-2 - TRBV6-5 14 TGTGCCAGCATAGTACAGGCAACGACCGGGGAGCTGTTTTTT CASIVQATTGELFF
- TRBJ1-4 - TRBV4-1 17 TGCGCCAGCAGCCAAGAGCGTGATAGAGGGACTAATGAAAAACTGTTTTTT CASSQERDRGTNEKLFF
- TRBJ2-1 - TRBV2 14 TGTGCCAGCAGTGAGGCTAGCGCCCACAATGAGCAGTTCTTC CASSEASAHNEQFF
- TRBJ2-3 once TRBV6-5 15 TGTGCCAGCAGTTACGCCGGGACTAGCACAGATACGCAGTATTTT CASSYAGTSTDTQYF
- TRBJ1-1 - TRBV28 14 TGTGCCAGCACTGGGCCGGGAATGAACACTGAAGCTTTCTTT CASTGPGMNTEAFF
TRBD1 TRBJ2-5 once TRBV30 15 TGTGCCTGGGGTGGGCTCGGGACAGGGCAAGAGACCCAGTACTTC CAWGGLGTGQETQYF
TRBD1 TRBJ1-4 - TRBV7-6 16 TGTGCCAGCAGCCCTACCAGGGGGCTTGCTAATGAAAAACTGTTTTTT CASSPTRGLANEKLFF
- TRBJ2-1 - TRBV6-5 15 TGTGCCACCCGTGGGAGACAGGCTGGAGACAATGAGCAGTTCTTC CATRGRQAGDNEQFF
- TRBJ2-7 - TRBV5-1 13 TGCGCCAGCAGCTACGGGAGAGGTTACGAGCAGTACTTC CASSYGRGYEQYF
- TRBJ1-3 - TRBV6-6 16 TGTGCCAGCAGTTACTCGCGGTCCGTCTCTGGAAACACCATATATTTT CASSYSRSVSGNTIYF
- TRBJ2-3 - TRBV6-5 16 TGTGCCAGCAGTTCCAGCTCGAGGAGTAGCACAGATACGCAGTATTTT CASSSSSRSSTDTQYF
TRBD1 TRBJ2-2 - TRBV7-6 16 TGTGCCAGCAGCCTTTCGACAGGGGGGGTCACCGGGGAGCTGTTTTTT CASSLSTGGVTGELFF
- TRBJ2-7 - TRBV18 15 TGTGCCAGCTCACCACCGGTCAGGGGAGCCTACGAGCAGTACTTC CASSPPVRGAYEQYF
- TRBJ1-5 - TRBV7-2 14 TGTGCCAGCAGCTTGGCGGGGGGTGGTCAGCCCCAGCATTTT CASSLAGGGQPQHF
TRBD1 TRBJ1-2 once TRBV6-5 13 TGTGTTTTAAGGGGACAGGGAATATATGGCTACACCTTC CVLRGQGIYGYTF
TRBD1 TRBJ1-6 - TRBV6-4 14 TGTGCCAGCAGTCCAGATCGGACAGGGGGTACCCTCCACTTT CASSPDRTGGTLHF
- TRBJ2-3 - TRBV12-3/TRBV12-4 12 TGTGCCAGCGGCATTACGGGGTTTACGCAGTATTTT CASGITGFTQYF
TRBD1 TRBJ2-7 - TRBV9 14 TGTGCCAGCAGCGTAGAGGGACAGGGGGTGGAGCAGTACTTC CASSVEGQGVEQYF
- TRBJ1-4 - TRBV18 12 TGTGCCAGCTCCTTAGAGAACGAAAAACTGTTTTTT CASSLENEKLFF
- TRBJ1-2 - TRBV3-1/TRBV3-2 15 TGTGCCAGCAGCCAGGGTTCCGGGACACCGTATGGCTACACCTTC CASSQGSGTPYGYTF
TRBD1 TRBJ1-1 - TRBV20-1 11 TGCAGTGCTACCCAGGGGGGTGAAGCTTTCTTT CSATQGGEAFF
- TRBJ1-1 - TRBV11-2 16 TGTGCCAGCAGCTTAGATGGGGCGGGATTGAACACTGAAGCTTTCTTT CASSLDGAGLNTEAFF
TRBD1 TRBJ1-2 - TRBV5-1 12 TGCGCCAGCAGCTCCGGGACAGTCGGCTACACCTTC CASSSGTVGYTF
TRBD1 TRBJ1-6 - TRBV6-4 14 TGTGCCAGCAGCCAGGGGGATGATAATTCACCCCTCCACTTT CASSQGDDNSPLHF
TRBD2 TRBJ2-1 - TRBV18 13 TGTGCCAGCTCACCGGGACTAGCAAATGAGCAGTTCTTC CASSPGLANEQFF
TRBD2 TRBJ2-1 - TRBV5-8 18 TGTGCCAGCAGCCCGGGGGGGGCTAGCGGGAGCCTTTACAATGAGCAGTTCTTC CASSPGGASGSLYNEQFF
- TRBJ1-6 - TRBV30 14 TGTGCCTGGAGGATCACGGGGAGGAGTTCACCCCTCCACTTT CAWRITGRSSPLHF
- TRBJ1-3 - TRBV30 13 TGTGCCTGGAGCGATAACACTGGAAACACCATATATTTT CAWSDNTGNTIYF
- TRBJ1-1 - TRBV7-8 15 TGTGCCAGCAGCTCGCAGGGATTAGGGAACACTGAAGCTTTCTTT CASSSQGLGNTEAFF
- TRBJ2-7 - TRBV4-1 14 TGCGCCAGCAGCCAAGTAGGGGGGGCGGACGAGCAGTACTTC CASSQVGGADEQYF
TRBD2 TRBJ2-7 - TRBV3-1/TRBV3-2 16 TGTGCCAGCAGCCAAGAAAAAGAGCGGGGCTCCTACGAGCAGTACTTC CASSQEKERGSYEQYF
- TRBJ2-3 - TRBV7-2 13 TGTGCCAGCAGCTCCAATCTAGGATATACGCAGTATTTT CASSSNLGYTQYF
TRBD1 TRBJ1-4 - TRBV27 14 TGTGCCAGCAGCGCAGGACAGGCGGGAGAAAAACTGTTTTTT CASSAGQAGEKLFF
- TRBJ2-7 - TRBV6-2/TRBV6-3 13 TGTGCCAGCACTTACGGGAGTTCCTACGAGCAGTACTTC CASTYGSSYEQYF
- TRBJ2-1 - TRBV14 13 TGTGCCAGCAGCCAAGTTAGAATAGATGAGCAGTTCTTC CASSQVRIDEQFF
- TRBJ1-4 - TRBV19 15 TGTGCCAGTAGTGTGACAGCCGCAACTAATGAAAAACTGTTTTTT CASSVTAATNEKLFF
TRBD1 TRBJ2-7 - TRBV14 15 TGTGCCAGCAGCCACAAGGGACAGAAGTCGAACGAGCAGTACTTC CASSHKGQKSNEQYF
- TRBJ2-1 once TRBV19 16 TGTGCCAGTAGTATTTCTGGAGGTTCCCCCTACAATGAGCAGTTCTTC CASSISGGSPYNEQFF
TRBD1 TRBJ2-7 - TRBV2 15 TGTGCCAGCCGACCATGGACAGGGGTCCCCCACGAGCAGTACTTC CASRPWTGVPHEQYF
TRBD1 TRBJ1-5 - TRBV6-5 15 TGTGCCAGCAGCTCAGACAGGGATAGCAATCAGCCCCAGCATTTT CASSSDRDSNQPQHF
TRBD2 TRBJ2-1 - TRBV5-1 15 TGCGCCAGCAGCTTGGGGCTAGCGGGAGGGAATGAGCAGTTCTTC CASSLGLAGGNEQFF
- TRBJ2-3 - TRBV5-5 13 TGTGCCAGCAGCTCACTAATGCCAGATACGCAGTATTTT CASSSLMPDTQYF
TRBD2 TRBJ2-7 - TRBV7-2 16 TGTGCCAGCAGCTTAGCGGGGACTAGCGGCTACTACGAGCAGTACTTC CASSLAGTSGYYEQYF
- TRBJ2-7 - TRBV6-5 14 TGTGCCAGCAGTTACGGAGAAGGAGTCTACGAGCAGTACTTC CASSYGEGVYEQYF
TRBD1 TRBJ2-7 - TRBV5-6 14 TGTGCCAGCAGCTTTTGGGACAGGGAATACGAGCAGTACTTC CASSFWDREYEQYF
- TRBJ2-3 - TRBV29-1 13 TGCAGCGTAGCGGGTAGAAGCACAGATACGCAGTATTTT CSVAGRSTDTQYF
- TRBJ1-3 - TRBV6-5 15 TGTGCCAGCAGGCCTATAAGAGGGACAGGAAACACCATATATTTT CASRPIRGTGNTIYF
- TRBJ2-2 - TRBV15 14 TGTGCCACCAGCAGGAGAGGAAGTCCCGGGGAGCTGTTTTTT CATSRRGSPGELFF
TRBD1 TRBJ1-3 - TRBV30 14 TGTGCCTGGAGGCCCGGGACAGGGAGGAACACCATATATTTT CAWRPGTGRNTIYF
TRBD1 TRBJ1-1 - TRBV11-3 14 TGTGCCAGCAGCCCGGACAGGGGAGGGACTGAAGCTTTCTTT CASSPDRGGTEAFF